These T cell receptor beta chains were read from a single sample in a study of blood T cell repertoires in COVID-19. Clones were read by immunoSEQ multiplex PCR, and TCRdb kept only the in-frame ones, dropping some. The profile shows under 45,000 clones, 80% to 90% of them singletons. Material for sequencing was peripheral blood. These receptors originate from a human donor in a cohort sampled during active COVID-19. CDR3s include the opening cysteine and the closing phenylalanine or tryptophan. A D gene is named only where the DNA matches it firmly. Clone size is given for some rows only: seen once, a few or many times, or a class if the clone is expanded.

D: TRBD1; J: TRBJ1-2; V: TRBV7-9; size: -; DNA: TGTGCCAGCAGCCCGACAGGGGATGGCTACACCTTC; CDR3: CASSPTGDGYTF
D: -; J: TRBJ2-2; V: TRBV7-2; size: -; DNA: TGTGCCAGCAGCTTACCTGTCCAGGCCCTCACCGGGGAGCTGTTTTTT; CDR3: CASSLPVQALTGELFF
D: TRBD2; J: TRBJ2-1; V: TRBV19; size: -; DNA: TGTGCCAGTAGTATCTCTAGCGGGGGCTACAATGAGCAGTTCTTC; CDR3: CASSISSGGYNEQFF
D: -; J: TRBJ1-1; V: TRBV3-1/TRBV3-2; size: -; DNA: TGTGCCAGCAGCCAAGTCAGTAACACTGAAGCTTTCTTT; CDR3: CASSQVSNTEAFF
D: -; J: TRBJ1-2; V: TRBV4-3; size: -; DNA: TGCGCCAGCAGCCAAGACGCGAACAGGGACTATGGCTACACCTTC; CDR3: CASSQDANRDYGYTF
D: -; J: TRBJ1-6; V: TRBV27; size: -; DNA: TGTGCCAGCAGTCAGGGGTATAATTCACCCCTCCACTTT; CDR3: CASSQGYNSPLHF
D: -; J: TRBJ2-2; V: TRBV2; size: -; DNA: TGTGCCAGCAGTGGGAGCTCTGTCCGAAATTCGAACACCGGGGAGCTGTTTTTT; CDR3: CASSGSSVRNSNTGELFF
D: TRBD1; J: TRBJ2-3; V: TRBV28; size: -; DNA: TGTGCCAGCAGTTCTGGACAGGGGGCCATGCCGCAGTATTTT; CDR3: CASSSGQGAMPQYF
D: TRBD1; J: TRBJ1-2; V: TRBV27; size: -; DNA: TGTGCCAGCAGTCCGTGGGGACAGGGGGAAGTCTCTGGCTACACCTTC; CDR3: CASSPWGQGEVSGYTF
D: TRBD1; J: TRBJ2-3; V: TRBV19; size: -; DNA: TGTGCCAGTAGTATAGTGGGGACAGGGGCGACAGATACGCAGTATTTT; CDR3: CASSIVGTGATDTQYF
D: -; J: TRBJ1-2; V: TRBV4-2; size: -; DNA: TGTGCCAGCAGCCAAGAGGTGACAGGCTATGGCTACACCTTC; CDR3: CASSQEVTGYGYTF
D: -; J: TRBJ2-3; V: TRBV5-1; size: once; DNA: TGCGCCAGCAGCTTGGGGGGACTCATCACAGATACGCAGTATTTT; CDR3: CASSLGGLITDTQYF
D: TRBD1; J: TRBJ1-2; V: TRBV7-6; size: -; DNA: TGTGCCAGCAGCTTTCTGGACAGGGGCGGCTACACCTTC; CDR3: CASSFLDRGGYTF
D: -; J: TRBJ1-1; V: TRBV19; size: -; DNA: TGTGCCAGTAGTCCGCAGGGGAAGAACACTGAAGCTTTCTTT; CDR3: CASSPQGKNTEAFF
D: -; J: TRBJ1-4; V: TRBV9; size: -; DNA: TGTGCCAGCAGCGTAGCTGGGTCAGGGGTGAAAGGGGAAAAACTGTTTTTT; CDR3: CASSVAGSGVKGEKLFF
D: -; J: TRBJ1-5; V: TRBV6-6; size: -; DNA: TGTGCCAGCAGTTATGGCAGGGGTGATCAGCCCCAGCATTTT; CDR3: CASSYGRGDQPQHF
D: TRBD1; J: TRBJ1-3; V: TRBV7-8; size: -; DNA: TGTGCCAGCAGCCAGGGGGCCAGCTCTGGAAACACCATATATTTT; CDR3: CASSQGASSGNTIYF
D: TRBD1; J: TRBJ1-1; V: TRBV19; size: -; DNA: TGTGCCAGTACCCCAGGGGGCGGCAACGCTGAAGCTTTCTTT; CDR3: CASTPGGGNAEAFF
D: -; J: TRBJ2-1; V: TRBV7-9; size: -; DNA: TGTGCCAGCAGCATTGGACTCCCATACAATGAGCAGTTCTTC; CDR3: CASSIGLPYNEQFF
D: TRBD1; J: TRBJ1-4; V: TRBV7-2; size: -; DNA: TGTGCCAGCAGCCAACCCCAGGGGGCCCTAGGTGAAAAACTGTTTTTT; CDR3: CASSQPQGALGEKLFF
D: TRBD2; J: TRBJ2-1; V: TRBV24-1; size: -; DNA: TGTGCCACCAGTGAGGGACTAGCGGGGGCTGGCGACGAGCAGTTCTTC; CDR3: CATSEGLAGAGDEQFF
D: -; J: TRBJ1-2; V: TRBV4-3; size: -; DNA: TGCGCCAGCAGCCCCGGGACAAATAACTATGGCTACACCTTC; CDR3: CASSPGTNNYGYTF
D: -; J: TRBJ1-5; V: TRBV27; size: few; DNA: TGTGCCAGCAGTACGGTGGTGAATCAGCCCCAGCATTTT; CDR3: CASSTVVNQPQHF
D: -; J: TRBJ2-6; V: TRBV18; size: -; DNA: TGTGCCAGCTCATCGCAGGGTCTCGTCCTGACTTTC; CDR3: CASSSQGLVLTF
D: -; J: TRBJ2-5; V: TRBV5-6; size: few; DNA: TGTGCCAGTATACAGAAGAATAAAGAGACCCAGTACTTC; CDR3: CASIQKNKETQYF
D: TRBD1; J: TRBJ1-3; V: TRBV5-1; size: -; DNA: TGCGCCAGCAGCGACGGGACAGCAATTGCAAACACCATATATTTT; CDR3: CASSDGTAIANTIYF
D: -; J: TRBJ2-1; V: TRBV5-1; size: -; DNA: TGCGCCAGCAGCTTGGATGGGAGTGAGCAGTTCTTC; CDR3: CASSLDGSEQFF
D: TRBD2; J: TRBJ2-3; V: TRBV10-3; size: -; DNA: TGTGCCATCAGCGCCCCAGTACTAGCGGGGCACACAGATACGCAGTATTTT; CDR3: CAISAPVLAGHTDTQYF
D: TRBD1; J: TRBJ1-5; V: TRBV5-1; size: -; DNA: TGCGCCAGCAGCTTAGGGGGCGACGGACAGCCCCAGCATTTT; CDR3: CASSLGGDGQPQHF
D: -; J: TRBJ2-7; V: TRBV29-1; size: -; DNA: TGCAGCGGGGGCTCTTCCTACGAGCAGTACTTC; CDR3: CSGGSSYEQYF
D: -; J: TRBJ1-4; V: TRBV4-3; size: -; DNA: TGCGCCAGCAGCCAAGATTGGGCAGTTAATGAAAAACTGTTTTTT; CDR3: CASSQDWAVNEKLFF
D: -; J: TRBJ2-5; V: TRBV6-6; size: -; DNA: TGTGCCAGCAGTTATACCCGGGGCCAAGAGACCCAGTACTTC; CDR3: CASSYTRGQETQYF
D: -; J: TRBJ2-3; V: TRBV9; size: -; DNA: TGTGCCAGCAGCGTCGCGACTAGTGGAGATACGCAGTATTTT; CDR3: CASSVATSGDTQYF
D: -; J: TRBJ1-5; V: TRBV19; size: -; DNA: TGTGCCAGTAGTATAATGAGTGGGTTACGGGATCAGCCCCAGCATTTT; CDR3: CASSIMSGLRDQPQHF
D: TRBD1; J: TRBJ2-7; V: TRBV12-5; size: -; DNA: TGTGCTAGTGGTGTCGGACAGGGTGACGAGCAGTACTTC; CDR3: CASGVGQGDEQYF
D: -; J: TRBJ1-1; V: TRBV27; size: -; DNA: TGTGCCAGCCCTCAGGGATCGACCTGCACTGAAGCTTTCTTT; CDR3: CASPQGSTCTEAFF
D: -; J: TRBJ1-3; V: TRBV2; size: few; DNA: TGTGCCAGCGATTCTCTCTGGGGGGACACCATATATTTT; CDR3: CASDSLWGDTIYF
D: -; J: TRBJ2-7; V: TRBV29-1; size: few; DNA: TGCAGCGTTCCCCACGGGAGCTACGAGCAGTACTTC; CDR3: CSVPHGSYEQYF
D: TRBD1; J: TRBJ2-1; V: TRBV6-2/TRBV6-3; size: -; DNA: TGTGCCAGCAGTTACCGGGGACAGGGGGCGTCTGAGCAGTTCTTC; CDR3: CASSYRGQGASEQFF
D: -; J: TRBJ1-2; V: TRBV11-2; size: -; DNA: TGTGCCAGCAGCTTACCTTCATTTGGGAGGGGACTATATGGCTACACCTTC; CDR3: CASSLPSFGRGLYGYTF
D: -; J: TRBJ1-2; V: TRBV6-5; size: once; DNA: TGTGCCAGCAGCACTACAGGTGTAGGCTATGGCTACACCTTC; CDR3: CASSTTGVGYGYTF
D: -; J: TRBJ1-4; V: TRBV3-1/TRBV3-2; size: -; DNA: TGTGCCAGCAGCCAAGATTACGCAGTTAATGAAAAACTGTTTTTT; CDR3: CASSQDYAVNEKLFF
D: -; J: TRBJ1-2; V: TRBV7-2; size: -; DNA: TGTGCCAGCAGCTCAACAGGGTTCCTTGGCTACACCTTC; CDR3: CASSSTGFLGYTF
D: TRBD2; J: TRBJ2-5; V: TRBV9; size: -; DNA: TGTGCCAGCAGTTCAGGACTAGTGGAGACCCAGTACTTC; CDR3: CASSSGLVETQYF